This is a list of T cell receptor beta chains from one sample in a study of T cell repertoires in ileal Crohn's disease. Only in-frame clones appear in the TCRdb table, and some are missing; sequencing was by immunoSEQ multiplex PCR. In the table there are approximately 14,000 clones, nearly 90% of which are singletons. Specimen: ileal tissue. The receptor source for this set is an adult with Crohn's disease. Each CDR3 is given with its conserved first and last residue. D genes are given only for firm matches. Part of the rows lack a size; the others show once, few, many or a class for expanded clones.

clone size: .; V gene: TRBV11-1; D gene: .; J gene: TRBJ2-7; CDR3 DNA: TGTGCCAGCAGCCGCGAGAGGGACTACGAGCAGTACTTC; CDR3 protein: CASSRERDYEQYF
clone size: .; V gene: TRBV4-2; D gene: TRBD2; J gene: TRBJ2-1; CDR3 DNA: TGTGCCAGCAGCTTACGGCCGGGACTAGCGTACAATGAGCAGTTCTTC; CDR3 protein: CASSLRPGLAYNEQFF
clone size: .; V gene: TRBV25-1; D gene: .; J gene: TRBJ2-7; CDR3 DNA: TGTGCCAGCAGTGGGGCTTACGAGCAGTACTTC; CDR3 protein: CASSGAYEQYF
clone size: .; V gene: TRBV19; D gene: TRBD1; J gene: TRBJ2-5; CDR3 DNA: TGTGCCAGTAGAAATATGGGACAGGAGGCAGGGGAGACCCAGTACTTC; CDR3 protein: CASRNMGQEAGETQYF
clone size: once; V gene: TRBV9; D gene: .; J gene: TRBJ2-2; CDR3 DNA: TGTGCCAGCAGCGTTAGTGACACCGGGGAGCTGTTTTTT; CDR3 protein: CASSVSDTGELFF
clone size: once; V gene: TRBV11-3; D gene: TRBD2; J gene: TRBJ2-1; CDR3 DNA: TGTGCCAGCAGCAGGGGGGCGGGAGGATACAATGAGCAGTTCTTC; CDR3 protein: CASSRGAGGYNEQFF
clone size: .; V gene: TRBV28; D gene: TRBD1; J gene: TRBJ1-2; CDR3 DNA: TGTGCCAGCAGTTTTTCCGGGACAGGGAACTATGGCTACACCTTC; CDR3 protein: CASSFSGTGNYGYTF
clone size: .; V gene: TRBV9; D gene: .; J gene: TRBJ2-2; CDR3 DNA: TGTGCCAGCAGCGTAGGAGGGAAGAACACCGGGGAGCTGTTTTTT; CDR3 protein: CASSVGGKNTGELFF
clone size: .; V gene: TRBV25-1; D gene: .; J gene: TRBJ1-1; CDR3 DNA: TGTGCCAGCTCCCCGGGGAACAGGGACGCTGAAGCTTTCTTT; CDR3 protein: CASSPGNRDAEAFF
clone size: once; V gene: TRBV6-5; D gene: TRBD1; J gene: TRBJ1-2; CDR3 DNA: TGTGCCAGCAGTTACGCAGGGGGCTATGGCTACACCTTC; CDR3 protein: CASSYAGGYGYTF
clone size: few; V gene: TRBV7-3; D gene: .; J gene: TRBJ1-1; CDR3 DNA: TGTGCCAGCAGCTTAACAGAGTCCACTGAAGCTTTCTTT; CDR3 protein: CASSLTESTEAFF
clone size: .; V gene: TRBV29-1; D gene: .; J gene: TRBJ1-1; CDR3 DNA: TGCAGCGTTGCGGAAACCTCGGGGACTGAAGCTTTCTTT; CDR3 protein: CSVAETSGTEAFF
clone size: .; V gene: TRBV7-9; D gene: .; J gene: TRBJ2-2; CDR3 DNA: TGTGCCAGCATCCTGACAGGATCCAACACCGGGGAGCTGTTTTTT; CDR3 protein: CASILTGSNTGELFF
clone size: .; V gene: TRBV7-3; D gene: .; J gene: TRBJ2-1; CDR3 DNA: TGTGCCAGCAGCTTAACGAACTCCGGCAATGAGCAGTTCTTC; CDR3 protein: CASSLTNSGNEQFF
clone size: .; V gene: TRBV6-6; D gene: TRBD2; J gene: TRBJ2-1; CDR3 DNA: TGTGCCAGCAGATATGGGAGCGGGGGTGCTCTGTTTGAGCAGTTCTTC; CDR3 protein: CASRYGSGGALFEQFF
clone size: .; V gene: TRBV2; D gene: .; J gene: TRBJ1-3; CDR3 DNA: TGTGCCAGCAGTCTGGACAGTGGAAACACCATATATTTT; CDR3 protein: CASSLDSGNTIYF
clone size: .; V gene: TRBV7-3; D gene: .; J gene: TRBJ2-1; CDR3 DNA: TGTGCCAGCAGCCCCGGGGTCAACAATGAGCAGTTCTTC; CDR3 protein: CASSPGVNNEQFF
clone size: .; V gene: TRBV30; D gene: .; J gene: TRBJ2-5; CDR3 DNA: TGTGCCTGGAACCGGAAAGACGGGAACCAAGAGACCCAGTACTTC; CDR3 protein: CAWNRKDGNQETQYF
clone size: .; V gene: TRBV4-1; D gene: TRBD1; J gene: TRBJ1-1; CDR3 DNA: TGCGCCAGCAGCAGGGGGACAGGGACGAACACTGAAGCTTTCTTT; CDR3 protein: CASSRGTGTNTEAFF
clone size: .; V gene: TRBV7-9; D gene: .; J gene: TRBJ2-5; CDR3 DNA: TGTGCCAGCAGCGCTACTCCGGTACAAGAGACCCAGTACTTC; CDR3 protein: CASSATPVQETQYF
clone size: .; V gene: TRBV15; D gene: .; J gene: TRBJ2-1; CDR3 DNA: TGTGCCACCAGCAGAGATCGCTACTACAATGAGCAGTTCTTC; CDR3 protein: CATSRDRYYNEQFF
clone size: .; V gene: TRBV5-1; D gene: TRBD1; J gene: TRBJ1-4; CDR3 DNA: TGCGCCAGCAGCTCAGGACAGGGGGAGAGCTTTGAAAAACTGTTTTTT; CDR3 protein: CASSSGQGESFEKLFF
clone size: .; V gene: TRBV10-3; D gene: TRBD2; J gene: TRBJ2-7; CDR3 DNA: TGTGCCATCAGTGAGTCTCCCGGGACTAGATTTGACGAGCAGTACTTC; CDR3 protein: CAISESPGTRFDEQYF
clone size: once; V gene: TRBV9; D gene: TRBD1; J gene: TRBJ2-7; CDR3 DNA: TGTGCCAGCAGCGAGGGGACAGGTGGAGGATACGAGCAGTACTTC; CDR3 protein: CASSEGTGGGYEQYF
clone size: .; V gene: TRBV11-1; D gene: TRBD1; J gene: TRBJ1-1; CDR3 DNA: TGTGCCAGCAGCCCCTTCGACAGGGCAGCTTTCTTT; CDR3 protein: CASSPFDRAAFF
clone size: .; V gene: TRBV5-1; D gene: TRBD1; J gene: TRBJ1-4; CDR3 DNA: TGCGCCAGCAGCTTCGGGACAGGGGAAAAACTGTTTTTT; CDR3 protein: CASSFGTGEKLFF
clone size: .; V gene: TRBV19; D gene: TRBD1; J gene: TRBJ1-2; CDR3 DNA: TGTGCCAGTAATCCGGGACAGGGAGATGGCTACACCTTC; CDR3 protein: CASNPGQGDGYTF
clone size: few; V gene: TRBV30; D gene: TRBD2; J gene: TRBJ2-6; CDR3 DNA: TGTGCCTGGAGCGCGACGACTAGCGGGGACCTCTCTGGGGCCAACGTCCTGACTTTC; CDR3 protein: CAWSATTSGDLSGANVLTF
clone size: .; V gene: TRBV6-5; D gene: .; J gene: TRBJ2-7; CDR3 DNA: TGTGCCAGCAGTTATACGGTCGGACTGGCCTACGAGCAGTACTTC; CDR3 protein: CASSYTVGLAYEQYF
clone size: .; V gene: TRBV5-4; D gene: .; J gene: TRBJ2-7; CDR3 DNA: TGTGCCAGCAGCTTGGGACAGGCCTCCTACGAGCAGTACTTC; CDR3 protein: CASSLGQASYEQYF
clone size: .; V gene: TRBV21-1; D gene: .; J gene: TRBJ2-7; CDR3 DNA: TGTGCCAGCAGCAAAGATAGGGGGTCCGAGCAGTACTTC; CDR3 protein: CASSKDRGSEQYF
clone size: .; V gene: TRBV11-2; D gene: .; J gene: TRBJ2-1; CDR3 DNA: TGTGCCAGCGCCGGGGACTACAATGAGCAGTTCTTC; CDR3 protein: CASAGDYNEQFF
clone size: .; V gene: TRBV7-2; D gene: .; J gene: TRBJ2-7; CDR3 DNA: TGTGCCAGCAGCTTTAATAGCGGAAGCTCCTACGAGCAGTACTTC; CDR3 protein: CASSFNSGSSYEQYF